This record concerns one T cell receptor (beta chain) sequence. These data are taken from a study of chemoradiotherapy in HPV16-positive cancers. Across the whole study: Candidate HPV-specific clones and shared TCR motifs came from two HPV16-positive patients.

Produced via immunoSEQ multiplex PCR; TCRdb's table is partial and in-frame only. The sample lists about 19,000 clones, approximately 88% occurring once. V trimming: 6 bases; J trimming: 4 bases; junction bases outside the gene matches: 6. Germline CDR1 is LGHNT and CDR2 is FRNRAP. This CDR3 contains 14 residues. The source is a human donor with HPV-associated anogenital cancer. The genes are TRBV12-5 and TRBJ2-4, with 7 positions matching TRBD1. This sample comprised blood, obtained from a patient who underwent chemoradiotherapy. CDR3: CASGTGTAKNIQYF. DNA of the CDR3: TGTGCTAGTGGCACCGGGACAGCTAAAAACATTCAGTACTTC.